The 23 T cell receptor beta chains given below trace back to one sample, sequenced in a study of control samples from healthy donors and cancer patients. The assay was immunoSEQ multiplex PCR, and TCRdb's table has in-frame clones only and misses some. The sample shows 40,000 to 55,000 clones, more than 70% of them seen only once. Sequenced input: PBMCs. These receptor sequences come from an older woman with lung cancer.

The table lists this clone with a few counts. V is TRBV30 and J is TRBJ1-6; 7 bases are shared with TRBD1. V gave up 3 bases and J gave up 9 bases; unmatched junction bases: 11. The CDR3 is 15 residues long. Germline V gene lookup returns CDR1 GTSNPN and CDR2 SVGIG (reference sequence). The CDR3 DNA sequence: TGTGCCTGGAGGCGCTGGGGAGGGGGCAGTTCACCCCTCCACTTT. Encoded protein: CAWRRWGGGSSPLHF.

This chain links TRBV5-1 with TRBJ1-1; no clear D gene. Trimming left V 2 bases short and J 1 base short, with 12 bases between. Germline CDR1 is SGHRS and CDR2 is YFSETQ. CDR3 length: 15 residues. The CDR3 nucleotides are TGCGCCAGCAGCTTTATGGCCGGGAAGAACACTGAAGCTTTCTTT. Its protein product is CASSFMAGKNTEAFF.

The chain is built from TRBV11-3 and TRBJ2-1; 11 bases are a match to TRBD1. The trim removed 4 bases at V and 4 bases at J, leaving 3 bases unmatched. This CDR3 comprises 15 residues. From germline, CDR1 is SGHNT and CDR2 YENEEA. The CDR3 nucleotides are TGTGCCAGCAGCTACGGGACAGGGGGATACAATGAGCAGTTCTTC. Translating it yields CASSYGTGGYNEQFF. Based on the CDR3 plus reference TRBV11-3 and TRBJ2-1, the full variable domain is EAGVVQSPRYKIIEKKQPVAFWCNPISGHNTLYWYLQNLGQGPELLIRYENEEAVDDSQLPKDRFSAERLKGVDSTLKIQPAELGDSAVYLCASSYGTGGYNEQFFGPGTRLTVL.

This rearrangement joins TRBV28 to TRBJ1-5, with 9 positions matching TRBD1. Germline V gives CDR1 MDHEN, CDR2 SYDVKM. The CDR3 runs 16 residues. The V gene end was trimmed by 5 bases and the J gene end by 6 bases; junction bases not matched to a gene: 11. In nucleotides, the CDR3 is TGTGCCAGCAGTCTGTGGCCCGGGACAGGGAGTCAGCCCCAGCATTTT. This encodes CASSLWPGTGSQPQHF.

The chain links TRBV7-3 to TRBJ2-3, with 7 bases lining up with TRBD1. With V trimmed by 2 bases and J by 2 bases, 1 base remained unmatched. Germline V gene sequence: CDR1 SGHTA, CDR2 FQGTGA. The length of the CDR3 is 14 residues. The chain's CDR3 is CASSLGTATDTQYF. The CDR3 DNA follows: TGTGCCAGCAGCTTAGGGACAGCCACAGATACGCAGTATTTT.

This clone has a handful of counts. The chain has TRBV12-5 and TRBJ2-7; D gene unclear. Trimming cost V 0 bases and J 0 bases, with 12 bases left between them. Germline values: CDR1 LGHNT, CDR2 FRNRAP. The CDR3 covers 16 residues. The CDR3 DNA reads TGTGCTAGTGGTTTGGTATTAGGTACAGACTCCTACGAGCAGTACTTC. This encodes CASGLVLGTDSYEQYF. The full variable domain, with the rest looked up from reference TRBV12-5 and TRBJ2-7, is DARVTQTPRHKVTEMGQEVTMRCQPILGHNTVFWYRQTMMQGLELLAYFRNRAPLDDSGMPKDRFSAEMPDATLATLKIQPSEPRDSAVYFCASGLVLGTDSYEQYFGPGTRLTVT.

The chain has TRBV4-3 and TRBJ2-2; TRBD2 aligns across 8 bases. Germline V gene data show CDR1 as LGHNA and CDR2 as YSLEER. V was pared by 0 bases and J by 6 bases, with 9 bases of the junction left unmatched. This CDR3 contains 17 residues. The CDR3 nucleotides are TGCGCCAGCAGCCAAGAGTCCGGGAGGGCCTTCGCCGGGGAGCTGTTTTTT. The encoded protein is CASSQESGRAFAGELFF.

This chain connects TRBV11-1 to TRBJ2-7, with 8 bases identical to TRBD1. Per the germline V gene, CDR1 is SGHAT and CDR2 is FQDESV (reference sequence). The CDR3 contains 13 residues. J gave up 6 bases and V 6 bases, and 7 bases lay outside the gene matches. CDR3 amino acids: CASSSDRESEQYF. DNA for the CDR3: TGTGCCAGCAGTTCGGACAGGGAATCCGAGCAGTACTTC.

This clone was seen a handful of times. The chain links TRBV29-1 to TRBJ2-7; the match to TRBD1 covers 7 bases. This CDR3 region has 11 residues. From germline, CDR1 is SQVTM and CDR2 ANQGSEA. The V gene end was trimmed by 7 bases and the J gene end by 5 bases; junction bases not matched to a gene: 5. The CDR3 region has the DNA TGCAGCGGACACCAGGGGGACGAGCAGTACTTC. Translating it yields CSGHQGDEQYF.

V is TRBV7-9 and J is TRBJ1-5; D gene ambiguous. The CDR3 is 14 residues long. V dropped 1 base and J dropped 6 bases, with 10 bases sitting between them. Germline values: CDR1 SEHNR, CDR2 FQNEAQ (reference sequence). In nucleotides, the CDR3 is TGTGCCAGCAGCTTAGTTGGGATAGGTCAGCCCCAGCATTTT. It translates to CASSLVGIGQPQHF.

This chain links TRBV6-5 with TRBJ1-1, with D possibly TRBD1 on 6 matching bases. V lost 6 bases to trimming and J lost 4 bases, with 18 bases between them. Per the germline V gene, CDR1 is MNHEY and CDR2 is SVGAGI. The CDR3 runs 15 residues. The CDR3 DNA follows: TGTGCCAGCAGGCTACGGACAGCGGGTACCACTGAAGCTTTCTTT. This encodes CASRLRTAGTTEAFF.

The chain has TRBV18 and TRBJ2-7; D gene ambiguous. Per the germline V gene, CDR1 is KGHSH and CDR2 is LQKENI. V lost 2 bases, J lost 3 bases, and 17 bases lay in between. The CDR3 contains 16 residues. This CDR3 is CASSPEPSTPLYEQYF. Here the CDR3 DNA reads TGTGCCAGCTCACCAGAACCGTCTACCCCTCTCTACGAGCAGTACTTC. Full variable domain (rest looked up from reference TRBV18 and TRBJ2-7): NAGVMQNPRHLVRRRGQEARLRCSPMKGHSHVYWYRQLPEEGLKFMVYLQKENIIDESGMPKERFSAEFPKEGPSILRIQQVVRGDSAAYFCASSPEPSTPLYEQYFGPGTRLTVT.

The chain links TRBV27 to TRBJ2-2, with a possible D match to TRBD1 (6 bases). The CDR3 is 17 residues long. Germline V CDR1 and CDR2: MNHEY, SMNVEV (reference sequence). V lost 3 bases to trimming and J lost 2 bases, with 16 bases between them. As DNA, the CDR3 is TGTGCCAGCAGTTTTGGCAGGGGATCATATAACACCGGGGAGCTGTTTTTT. This sequence encodes CASSFGRGSYNTGELFF.

The V call is TRBV28, the J call TRBJ2-7; the match to TRBD1 covers 9 bases. CDR3 length equals 14 residues. The V segment lost 3 bases and the J segment 7 bases; nucleotides outside the gene matches: 7. Germline lookup yields CDR1 MDHEN and CDR2 SYDVKM. CDR3 sequence reads: CASSFRPTGGEQYF. CDR3 DNA: TGTGCCAGCAGTTTCCGCCCGACAGGGGGTGAGCAGTACTTC. Full variable domain (missing parts from reference TRBV28 and TRBJ2-7): DVKVTQSSRYLVKRTGEKVFLECVQDMDHENMFWYRQDPGLGLRLIYFSYDVKMKEKGDIPEGYSVSREKKERFSLILESASTNQTSMYLCASSFRPTGGEQYFGPGTRLTVT.

The chain links TRBV9 to TRBJ2-3; TRBD1 matches 7 bases. The germline V gene encodes CDR1 SGDLS and CDR2 YYNGEE. With V trimmed by 3 bases and J by 0 bases, 4 bases remained unmatched. CDR3 length: 15 residues. The CDR3 is CASSDTRGSTDTQYF. The CDR3 DNA reads as TGTGCCAGCAGCGACACCAGGGGGAGCACAGATACGCAGTATTTT.

V usage is TRBV20-1 and J usage is TRBJ2-3; unclear D gene. This CDR3 region has 15 residues. Trimming removed 3 bases from V and 4 bases from J, with 17 bases in between. CDR1 is DFQATT, CDR2 SNEGSKA, per germline (reference sequence). CDR3 nucleotides: TGCAGTGCTAGTTCCGCGCCCAGAAGCGCAGATACGCAGTATTTT. Residues: CSASSAPRSADTQYF.

The rearrangement joins TRBV9 to TRBJ2-5; unclear D gene. Germline CDR1 SGDLS, CDR2 YYNGEE. V was cut by 0 bases and J by 4 bases, with 10 bases left in between. This CDR3 is built from 14 residues. In DNA form, the CDR3 reads TGTGCCAGCAGCGTAGTAGGCCGTCCAGAGACCCAGTACTTC. Amino acid sequence: CASSVVGRPETQYF.

This clone is categorized as large (0.1 to 1%). V usage is TRBV23-1 and J usage is TRBJ1-2; 8 bases map to TRBD1. TRBV23-1 falls under the ORF class, with uncertain function. The CDR3 length is 14 residues. The junction had 1 base not matched to a gene; V was cut back by 2 bases and J by 2 bases. DNA for the CDR3: TGCGCCAGCAGTCAACAGGGGGCCAACTATGGCTACACCTTC. Protein product: CASSQQGANYGYTF.

The sample holds one count of this clone. The genes are TRBV13 and TRBJ1-2, with D hard to call. The CDR3 is 15 amino acids. With 1 base removed from V and 8 bases from J, the gap between germline ends came to 17 bases. CDR1 and CDR2 (germline): PRHDT, FYEKMQ (reference sequence). The CDR3 is CASSLVGVRPGGYTF. As DNA, the CDR3 is TGTGCCAGCAGCTTAGTCGGAGTCAGACCGGGGGGCTACACCTTC.

To note about this clone: One junction end does not reproduce the germline sequence, and a read error may be involved. V is TRBV6-5 and J is TRBJ2-2, with D perhaps TRBD1 (5 bases). Germline CDR1 and CDR2: MNHEY and SVGAGI. The CDR3 extends over 14 amino acids. The CDR3 spells CACRAGANTGELFF. The CDR3, as DNA: TGTGCCTGCAGGGCCGGCGCGAACACCGGGGAGCTGTTTTTT.

The chain has TRBV4-1 and TRBJ2-5; 9 nucleotides align to TRBD1. Germline V gene sequence: CDR1 MGHRA, CDR2 YSYEKL. The J segment lost 4 bases and the V segment lost 3 bases, leaving 6 bases of the junction unmatched. The CDR3 extends over 15 amino acids. CDR3 amino acids: CASSQTTGGRETQYF. In DNA form, the CDR3 reads TGCGCCAGCAGCCAGACCACAGGGGGCAGAGAGACCCAGTACTTC.

The chain recombines TRBV5-6 with TRBJ2-3; D is possibly TRBD2 (6 bases). The V and J ends lost 3 bases and 4 bases respectively, with 12 bases between them. Per the germline V gene, CDR1 is SGHDT and CDR2 is YYEEEE. The CDR3 is 14 amino acids. The chain's CDR3 is CASSSSGDSDTQYF. CDR3 bases: TGTGCCAGCAGCTCCTCGGGAGATTCAGATACGCAGTATTTT.

The chain links TRBV24-1 to TRBJ2-2; unclear D gene. The CDR3 spans 13 residues. Trimming removed 3 bases at V and 2 bases at J, with 3 bases between. Per the germline V gene, CDR1 is KGHDR and CDR2 is SFDVKD. The CDR3 DNA reads as TGTGCCACCAGTGATCCCAACACCGGGGAGCTGTTTTTT. Amino acid sequence: CATSDPNTGELFF.